This T cell receptor beta chain was captured by sequencing in a study of shared T cell receptors in the human thymus. The method was immunoSEQ multiplex PCR; TCRdb's version includes in-frame clones alone and lacks a portion of them. This table holds hundreds of thousands of clones, approximately 87% found once. Germline V gene lookup returns CDR1 SNHLY and CDR2 FYNNEI. The CDR3 totals 14 residues. J lost 6 bases, V lost 1 base, and 2 bases had no gene match. The data were also submitted as part of a second study, on human thymus T cells.

The material sequenced was thymocytes. The chain couples TRBV2 to TRBJ1-5; 8 bases agree with TRBD1. The clonotype comes from a boy younger than two with a congenital heart defect. The CDR3 is CASSEDRGIQPQHF. The DNA of the CDR3 is TGTGCCAGCAGTGAAGACAGGGGGATTCAGCCCCAGCATTTT.